These 30 T cell receptor beta chains came from one sample sequenced in a study of regulatory T cells in long-lasting Graves disease. Time point meaning: newly diagnosed GD, antithyroid drugs for less than 3 months. Following extraction of RNA from PBMCs, that RNA was used to make the TCR library. The TCR beta library used iRepertoire HTBI primers with Arm-PCR amplification of CDR3. MiXCR was run by TCRdb on the multiplex PCR reads, yielding one entry per CDR3 protein. The sample carries 400,000 to 450,000 distinct CDR3 sequences, about 15% recorded once. The same specimen was also included in a second study, on T cells in Graves' hyperthyroidism and ophthalmopathy.

Sequenced material: peripheral blood mononuclear cells (PBMCs), taken at new diagnosis, from a patient treated with antithyroid drugs. These receptors all stem from a woman in her twenties or thirties with Graves disease.

As for this clonotype: Possible read error: a much larger clone is one base away. The CDR3 DNA sequence: TGTGCCAGCTCATCTCTAGACCGACCCCCTATAAACAATGGGCAGTTCTTC. Protein product: CASSSLDRPPINNGQFF. The gene calls are TRBV18 and TRBJ2-1, with D unclear. The germline V gene encodes CDR1 KGHSH and CDR2 LQKENI. This CDR3 is built from 17 residues.

This clonotype was counted between two and nine times. This chain links TRBV7-3 with TRBJ2-1; the D call may be TRBD1 or TRBD2 (6 bases each). Germline V gene lookup returns CDR1 SGHTA and CDR2 FQGTGA. CDR3 length: 18 amino acids. Trimming cost V 1 base and J 6 bases, with 22 bases left between them. The CDR3 nucleotides are TGTGCCAGCAGCTTAAAGGGTTCGGGGGCCTCAGGGATCAATGAGCAGTTCTTC. As protein: CASSLKGSGASGINEQFF.

This clonotype has a handful of counts. The J gene is TRBJ2-5, the V gene TRBV7-9; 11 bases match TRBD2. The CDR3 loop spans 16 amino acids. Germline CDR1 reads SEHNR; CDR2 reads FQNEAQ (reference sequence). V shed 0 bases and J 5 bases; nucleotides not matched to a gene: 5. The CDR3 here is CASSLALAGGRETQYF. CDR3 coding DNA: TGTGCCAGCAGCTTAGCGCTAGCGGGAGGCCGTGAGACCCAGTACTTC.

This clonotype was counted ten times or more. The chain carries TRBV28 and TRBJ2-3; 11 nucleotides line up with TRBD2. The CDR3 has 16 residues. J gave up 0 bases and V 4 bases, and 3 bases lay outside the gene matches. Germline loops: CDR1 MDHEN, CDR2 SYDVKM. CDR3 DNA: TGTGCCAGCAGTTCGATAGCGGGAGGGAGCACAGATACGCAGTATTTT. It is translated as CASSSIAGGSTDTQYF.

This clonotype was observed many times. The chain couples TRBV5-1 to TRBJ2-4, with a tentative D call TRBD2 (5 bases). The CDR3 has 16 amino acids. Looked up from germline, CDR1 is SGHRS and CDR2 is YFSETQ. V shed 5 bases and J shed 0 bases, with 15 bases lying between them. CDR3 in amino acids: CASSPDPGIAKNIQYF. The CDR3 nucleotides read TGCGCCAGCAGTCCCGATCCGGGGATAGCCAAAAACATTCAGTACTTC.

This clonotype has at least ten counts. V and J are TRBV28 and TRBJ1-3, with 7 bases identical to TRBD1. After removal of 8 bases from V and 2 bases from J, the junction contained 3 bases not matched to a gene. Per the germline V gene, CDR1 is MDHEN and CDR2 is SYDVKM. The CDR3 loop spans 13 amino acids. The CDR3 coding sequence is TGTGCCAGCGGGGACAGCGCTGGAAACACCATATATTTT. Its translation is CASGDSAGNTIYF.

With regard to this clonotype: This likely came from a read error, as a far larger clone is one base away. The chain combines TRBV30 with TRBJ2-7, with D perhaps TRBD1 (5 bases). The ends were cut back, 2 bases at V and 7 bases at J, with 21 bases in the middle. CDR1 is GTSNPN and CDR2 is SVGIG in the germline V gene (reference sequence). This CDR3 contains 15 residues. The CDR3 region is CAWSPTDSHYNEQYF. The CDR3 nucleotides are TGTGCCTGGAGTCCAACCGACAGTCACTACAATGAGCAGTACTTC. The full variable domain, in which reference TRBV30 and TRBJ2-7 provide the parts outside the CDR3, is SQTIHQWPATLVQPVGSPLSLECTVEGTSNPNLYWYRQAAGRGLQLLFYSVGIGQISSEVPQNLSASRPQDRQFILSSKKLLLSDSGFYLCAWSPTDSHYNEQYFGPGTRLTVT.

This clonotype was counted ten times or more. This chain links TRBV6-1 with TRBJ1-5; 7 nucleotides align to TRBD1. Germline trimming cut 5 bases from V and 1 base from J; bases unmatched to any gene: 8. CDR3 size: 16 residues. Germline CDR1 is MNHNS and CDR2 is SASEGT. This CDR3 is CASSPRTGQSNQPQHF. CDR3 nucleotides: TGTGCCAGCAGTCCCCGGACGGGACAGAGCAATCAGCCCCAGCATTTT.

This chain joins TRBV29-1 and TRBJ2-1, with D possibly TRBD2 on 5 matching bases. The germline CDR1 and CDR2 sequences are SQVTM and ANQGSEA. Trimming took off 7 bases at V and 4 bases at J, with 8 bases between the two ends. CDR3 size: 11 residues. This chain's CDR3 is CSGRVYNEQFF. CDR3 bases: TGCAGCGGGCGGGTTTACAATGAGCAGTTCTTC.

This clonotype was seen a few times. V and J are TRBV20-1 and TRBJ1-6; D possibly corresponds to TRBD1 (6 bases). Trimming pared 0 bases from V and 8 bases from J, leaving 23 bases between. Germline loops: CDR1 DFQATT, CDR2 SNEGSKA (reference sequence). The CDR3 covers 18 residues. The CDR3 loop reads CSARDGFSGAVKDSPLHF. Here the CDR3 DNA reads TGCAGTGCTAGAGATGGTTTTTCGGGGGCTGTGAAGGATTCACCCCTCCACTTT.

The chain couples TRBV6-9 to TRBJ2-2; tentatively, D is TRBD1 (5 bases). V was clipped by 4 bases and J by 1 base, with 7 bases between them. The CDR3 spans 14 residues. The germline gives CDR1 MNHGY, CDR2 SVAAGI. The CDR3 DNA reads as TGTGCCAGCAGTTGGACACAGAACACCGGGGAGCTGTTTTTT. Protein product: CASSWTQNTGELFF.

V gene TRBV20-1 combines with J gene TRBJ2-1; TRBD2 aligns across 11 bases. Germline V CDR1 and CDR2: DFQATT, SNEGSKA (reference sequence). The CDR3 spans 15 residues. The ends lost 0 bases at V and 9 bases at J; junction bases unmatched: 7. The CDR3 here is CSARDLLAGVGEQFF. The CDR3, as DNA: TGCAGTGCTAGAGACCTACTAGCGGGAGTGGGTGAGCAGTTCTTC.

The table lists this clonotype with many counts. The V gene is TRBV6-2 or TRBV6-3, the J gene TRBJ2-7; D is undetermined. The CDR3 runs to 13 residues. Germline CDR1 is MNHEY and CDR2 is SVGEGT. V lost 5 bases and J 2 bases, leaving 10 bases between the germline ends. CDR3 bases: TGTGCCAGCAGTCAAAACGCCCCCTACGAGCAGTACTTC. The encoded protein is CASSQNAPYEQYF.

This clonotype was recorded at least ten times. The rearrangement links TRBV24-1 to TRBJ1-2; D might be TRBD1 (5 bases). Germline CDR1 and CDR2: KGHDR and SFDVKD. Trimming cost V 9 bases and J 2 bases, with 12 bases left between them. The CDR3 loop spans 13 amino acids. CDR3 region: CATAGDENYGYTF. The CDR3 DNA is TGTGCCACCGCGGGGGACGAAAACTATGGCTACACCTTC.

The sample holds many counts of this clonotype. This chain links TRBV4-1 with TRBJ1-1; D is uncertain. Deletions cut 2 bases from V and 0 bases from J, with 13 bases between. Germline CDR1 reads MGHRA; CDR2 reads YSYEKL. The CDR3 extends over 16 amino acids. For the CDR3, the DNA is TGCGCCAGCAGCCAACAGGCGGGCGGGGTGAACACTGAAGCTTTCTTT. Protein product: CASSQQAGGVNTEAFF.

The table lists this clonotype with many counts. Mismatch with germline at one junction end may stem from a read error. The chain's CDR3 is CASSLAETQYF. The CDR3 nucleotides read TGTGCCAGCAGCTTAGCGGAGACCCAGTACTTC. The J gene is TRBJ2-5, the V gene TRBV12-3 or TRBV12-4, with D maybe TRBD2 (5 bases). The CDR3 spans 11 residues.

In this sample, this clonotype turned up many times. The rearrangement joins TRBV27 to TRBJ2-1; no clear D gene. The V and J ends lost 3 bases and 11 bases respectively, with 8 bases between them. Germline V gene sequence: CDR1 MNHEY, CDR2 SMNVEV (reference sequence). This CDR3 has 11 amino acids. CDR3 nucleotides: TGTGCCAGCAGTTTTCGCTCCCAGCAGTTCTTC. Protein: CASSFRSQQFF.

The V gene is TRBV12-3 or TRBV12-4, the J gene TRBJ1-2, with D perhaps matching TRBD1 (5 bases). The V and J ends lost 10 bases and 8 bases respectively, with 11 bases between them. The CDR3 runs to 10 residues. CDR3 bases: TGTGCCATCCAGGGAAGCGGCTACACCTTC. This gives the protein CAIQGSGYTF.

This clonotype was detected a few times. The rearrangement links TRBV12-3 or TRBV12-4 to TRBJ1-2; perhaps TRBD1 as D (6 bases). The CDR3 length is 11 residues. The V gene lost 11 bases and the J gene lost 5 bases, with 12 bases spanning the gap. The CDR3 nucleotides read TGTGCCTCAGGGGCTGATTATGGCTACACCTTC. The encoded protein is CASGADYGYTF.

This clonotype has only a few counts. V usage is TRBV4-2 and J usage is TRBJ2-3, with 10 bases lining up with TRBD2. J gave up 0 bases and V 4 bases, and 19 bases lay outside the gene matches. The CDR3 has 21 residues. Germline loops: CDR1 LGHNA, CDR2 YNFKEQ. The CDR3 DNA follows: TGTGCCAGCAGCCGACCAAGAGGGGCTCGGACTAGCGGCCCTAGCACAGATACGCAGTATTTT. Encoded protein: CASSRPRGARTSGPSTDTQYF.

This clonotype showed up many times. The chain links TRBV30 to TRBJ2-2; a weak D match, TRBD1 (5 bases). The germline CDR1 and CDR2 sequences are GTSNPN and SVGIG (reference sequence). The V and J ends lost 4 bases and 5 bases respectively, with 11 bases between them. This CDR3 region has 13 residues. CDR3 DNA: TGTGCCTGGAATTTAGGGGAAACCGGGGAGCTGTTTTTT. This encodes CAWNLGETGELFF. Full variable domain (missing parts from reference TRBV30 and TRBJ2-2): SQTIHQWPATLVQPVGSPLSLECTVEGTSNPNLYWYRQAAGRGLQLLFYSVGIGQISSEVPQNLSASRPQDRQFILSSKKLLLSDSGFYLCAWNLGETGELFFGEGSRLTVL.

This clonotype was counted many times. Relative to the germline gene, one junction end is altered; a read error may explain this. The chain has TRBV27 and TRBJ1-1, with TRBD1 as a possible D gene (5 bases). Germline CDR1 reads MNHEY; CDR2 reads SMNVEV (reference sequence). The CDR3 has 11 amino acids. The CDR3 loop reads CASSGGTEAFF. DNA of the CDR3: TGCGCCAGCAGTGGGGGTACCGAAGCTTTCTTT.

This rearrangement joins TRBV9 to TRBJ2-3; 9 bases align to TRBD2. The CDR3 extends over 17 amino acids. Germline CDR1 reads SGDLS; CDR2 reads YYNGEE. Trimming removed 0 bases from V and 3 bases from J; junction bases left unmatched: 8. DNA of the CDR3: TGTGCCAGCAGCGTAGGAGCGGGAGGACTAGCGACAGATACGCAGTATTTT. This translates into CASSVGAGGLATDTQYF.

The rearrangement links TRBV13 to TRBJ1-1; possibly TRBD1 for D (5 bases). V dropped 6 bases and J dropped 3 bases, with 11 bases sitting between them. Germline V gene sequence: CDR1 PRHDT, CDR2 FYEKMQ (reference sequence). The CDR3 totals 13 residues. The chain's CDR3 is CASSDSSDTEAFF. CDR3 bases: TGTGCCAGCAGTGACAGCAGTGACACTGAAGCTTTCTTT.

The table lists this clonotype with many counts. The chain joins TRBV5-1 to TRBJ1-1; no reliable D call. Germline CDR1 is SGHRS and CDR2 is YFSETQ. The germline V and J ends were trimmed by 4 bases and 3 bases, with 13 bases remaining between them. The CDR3 is 14 residues long. DNA for the CDR3: TGCGCCAGCAGCCATGGGTCCTATGACACTGAAGCTTTCTTT. It specifies CASSHGSYDTEAFF.

This clonotype has at least ten counts. V gene TRBV6-2 or TRBV6-3 combines with J gene TRBJ2-1, with 12 nucleotides matching TRBD2. This CDR3 region has 17 residues. Germline V CDR1 and CDR2: MNHEY, SVGEGT. V shed 2 bases and J 9 bases; nucleotides not matched to a gene: 11. CDR3 loop: CASSYPASGRAEIEQFF. CDR3 DNA sequence: TGTGCCAGCAGTTACCCTGCTAGCGGGAGGGCCGAGATTGAGCAGTTCTTC.

This sequence joins TRBV3-1 and TRBJ2-1; 14 positions agree with TRBD2. This CDR3 has 18 residues. Unmatched junction bases numbered 12, after V lost 3 bases and J lost 8 bases. Looked up from germline, CDR1 is LGHDT and CDR2 is YNNKEL (reference sequence). In DNA, the CDR3 is TGTGCCAGCAGCCACCCACGACTAGCGGGAGGGCCCTCCCATGAGCAGTTCTTC. Translation: CASSHPRLAGGPSHEQFF.

This clonotype has ten or more counts. This chain uses TRBV6-5 with TRBJ1-5; D is possibly TRBD1 (5 bases). The length of the CDR3 is 19 residues. The germline gives CDR1 MNHEY, CDR2 SVGAGI. The V and J ends lost 0 bases and 0 bases respectively, with 18 bases between them. The CDR3 here is CASSYSRRGPEHSNQPQHF. CDR3 nucleotide sequence: TGTGCCAGCAGTTACTCACGAAGGGGCCCAGAACATAGCAATCAGCCCCAGCATTTT.

This clonotype was counted between two and nine times. The rearrangement links TRBV11-2 to TRBJ2-1; no reliable D call. Per germline, CDR1 SGHAT and CDR2 FQNNGV. The CDR3 loop spans 18 amino acids. Between the trimmed V and J ends, which lost 2 bases and 2 bases, there was a span of 19 bases. This CDR3 reads CASSLNGNSYFPYNEQFF. CDR3 in DNA: TGTGCCAGCAGCTTAAACGGTAATAGCTATTTCCCCTACAATGAGCAGTTCTTC.

The CDR3 sequence is CASSPPGLAGGETQYF. CDR3 in DNA: TGTGCCAGCTCACCACCTGGACTAGCTGGGGGAGAGACCCAGTACTTC. The chain employs TRBV18 and TRBJ2-5, with 8 bases that match TRBD2. Germline values: CDR1 KGHSH, CDR2 LQKENI. CDR3 length: 16 residues. With V trimmed by 0 bases and J by 4 bases, 7 bases remained unmatched.